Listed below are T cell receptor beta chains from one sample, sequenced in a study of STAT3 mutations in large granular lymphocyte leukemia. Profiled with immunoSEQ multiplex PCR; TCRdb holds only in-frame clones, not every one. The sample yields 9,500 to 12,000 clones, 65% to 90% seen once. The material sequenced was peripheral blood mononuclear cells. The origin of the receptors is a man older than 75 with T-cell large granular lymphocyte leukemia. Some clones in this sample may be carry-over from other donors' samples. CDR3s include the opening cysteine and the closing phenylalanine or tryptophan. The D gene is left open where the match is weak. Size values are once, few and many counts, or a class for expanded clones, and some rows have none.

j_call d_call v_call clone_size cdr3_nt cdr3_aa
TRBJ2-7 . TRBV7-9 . TGTGCCAGCAGCTTACGCGTCGAGCAGTACTTC CASSLRVEQYF
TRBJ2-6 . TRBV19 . TGTGCCAGTAGGGACGGAACCTCTGGGGCCAACGTCCTGACTTTC CASRDGTSGANVLTF
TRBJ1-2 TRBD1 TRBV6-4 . TGTGCCAGCCGTCCCGGGACAGGGATAGCTGGGGGCTACACCTTC CASRPGTGIAGGYTF
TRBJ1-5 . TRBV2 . TGTGCCAGCAGGGGGGACGGCGATCAGCCCCAGCATTTT CASRGDGDQPQHF
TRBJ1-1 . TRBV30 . TGTGCCTGGAGTCCTTCAGGTGAAGCTTTCTTT CAWSPSGEAFF
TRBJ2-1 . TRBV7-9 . TGTGCCAGCACAACCAGGAACTCCCCCAATGAGCAGTTCTTC CASTTRNSPNEQFF
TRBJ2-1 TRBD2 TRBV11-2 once TGTGCCAGCAGCTCCTTAGCGGGGGACAATGAGCAGTTCTTC CASSSLAGDNEQFF
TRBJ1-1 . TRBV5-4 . TGTGCCAGCAGCCTACGGGGGGGGTCGAACACTGAAGCTTTCTTT CASSLRGGSNTEAFF
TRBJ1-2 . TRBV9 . TGTGCCAGCACCCGGGGGATTAACTATGGCTACACCTTC CASTRGINYGYTF
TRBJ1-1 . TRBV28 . TGTGCCAGCAGTTTAGGGGGCAGGGAAGCTTTCTTT CASSLGGREAFF
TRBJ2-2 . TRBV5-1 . TGCGCCAGCAGCCGAAACCGGGACGGGAACACCGGGGAGTTGTTTTTT CASSRNRDGNTGELFF
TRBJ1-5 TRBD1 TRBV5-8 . TGTGCCAGCAGCAGGGGACAGTTGAATCAGCCCCAGCATTTT CASSRGQLNQPQHF
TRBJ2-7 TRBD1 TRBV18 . TGTGCCAGCTCACCAAGACAGGGAGCCTCCCTCGTGGAGCAGTACTTC CASSPRQGASLVEQYF
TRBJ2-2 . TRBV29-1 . TGCAGCGTTTGGACAACGAACACCGGGGAGCTGTTTTTT CSVWTTNTGELFF
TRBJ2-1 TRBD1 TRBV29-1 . TGCAGCGGGAAGGGGCCGGGACAGAGCTCCTACAATGAGCAGTTCTTC CSGKGPGQSSYNEQFF
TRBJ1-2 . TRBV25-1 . TGTGCCAGCAGTGACTCCAGCATATCAGGGTGGAACTATGGCTACACCTTC CASSDSSISGWNYGYTF
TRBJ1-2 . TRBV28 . TGTGCCAGCAGTTTGGGGGTCGTGGGGTATGGCTACACCTTC CASSLGVVGYGYTF
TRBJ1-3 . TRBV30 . TGTGCCCTCAAAGGTGGAAACACCATATATTTT CALKGGNTIYF
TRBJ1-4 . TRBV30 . TGTGCCTGGAGCCTAACGGACAGACGACATAATGAAAAACTGTTTTTT CAWSLTDRRHNEKLFF
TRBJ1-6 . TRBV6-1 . TGTGCCAGCAGTGAAGAATTTCATTCACCCCTCCACTTT CASSEEFHSPLHF
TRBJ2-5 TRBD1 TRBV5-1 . TGCGCCAGCCACCGGGACAGGGGGTGGGAGACCCAGTACTTC CASHRDRGWETQYF
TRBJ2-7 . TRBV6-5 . TGTGCCAGCAGCCCGGGACAACTCGAATACGAGCAGTACTTC CASSPGQLEYEQYF
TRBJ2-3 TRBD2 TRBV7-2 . TGTGCCAGCAGCTTTCCCGTTGCGGGAGCTAGCACAGATACGCAGTATTTT CASSFPVAGASTDTQYF
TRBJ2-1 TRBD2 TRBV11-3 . TGTGCCAGCAGCTCGGGACTAGCGGGATCCGAGCAGTTCTTC CASSSGLAGSEQFF
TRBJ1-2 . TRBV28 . TGTGCCAGCAGTTTATGGGGGACAAGTGATAACTATGGCTACACCTTC CASSLWGTSDNYGYTF
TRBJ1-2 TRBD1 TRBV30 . TGTGCCTGGAGCAGAGAACTTCGGACAGGGGCTGGCTACACCTTC CAWSRELRTGAGYTF
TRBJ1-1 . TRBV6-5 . TGTGCCAGCAGACCTCCGGGACAGAACACTGAAGCTTTCTTT CASRPPGQNTEAFF
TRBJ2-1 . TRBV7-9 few TGTGCCAGCAGCCCGTCCGACGCACAGTACAATGAGCAGTTCTTC CASSPSDAQYNEQFF
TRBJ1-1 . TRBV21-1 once TGTGCCAGCAGCACTACAGTGAACACTGAAGCTTTCTTT CASSTTVNTEAFF
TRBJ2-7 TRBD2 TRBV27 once TGTGCCAGCAGCCAGATCGGGACTAGCGGGGGGGGCGAGCAGTACTTC CASSQIGTSGGGEQYF
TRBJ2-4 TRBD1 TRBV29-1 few TGCAGCGTTAAGACAGGGGCGGGGAACATTCAGTACTTC CSVKTGAGNIQYF
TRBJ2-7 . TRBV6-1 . TGTGCCAGCAGTGAATACAGGTACGAGCAGTACTTC CASSEYRYEQYF
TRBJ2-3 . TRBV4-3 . TGCGCCAGCAGCCAAGATCTCATTTCTGGGACTGGCACAGATACGCAGTATTTT CASSQDLISGTGTDTQYF
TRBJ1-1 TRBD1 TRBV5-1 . TGCGCCAGCAGCGTAGGGGGCTCAGGGAACACTGAAGCTTTCTTT CASSVGGSGNTEAFF
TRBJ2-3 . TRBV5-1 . TGCGCCAGCAGCTTCGGGTCTTGGTCCGATACGCAGTATTTT CASSFGSWSDTQYF
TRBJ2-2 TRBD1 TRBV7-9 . TGTGCCAGCAGCCTACAGGGGGCAACTATGAACACCGGGGAGCTGTTTTTT CASSLQGATMNTGELFF
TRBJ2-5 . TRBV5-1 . TGCGCCAGCAGCTTGTTCACAGACCAAGAGACCCAGTACTTC CASSLFTDQETQYF
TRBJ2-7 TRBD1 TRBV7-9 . TGTGCCAGCAGCCCAACGGCGGGACAGGGTTACGAGCAGTACTTC CASSPTAGQGYEQYF
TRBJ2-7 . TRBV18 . TGTGCCAGCTCACCACGGAGGGACGGTGGGGAGCAGTACTTC CASSPRRDGGEQYF
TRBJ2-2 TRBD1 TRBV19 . TGTGCCAGTAGCCGGGACAGTCACCCACTAAACACCGGGGAGCTGTTTTTT CASSRDSHPLNTGELFF
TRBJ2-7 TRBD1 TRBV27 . TGTGCCAGCAGTCGACAGGGTGATAGGTACGAGCAGTACTTC CASSRQGDRYEQYF
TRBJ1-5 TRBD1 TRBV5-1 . TGCGCCAGCAGCCGGTTCACAGGGGAACAGCCCCAGCATTTT CASSRFTGEQPQHF
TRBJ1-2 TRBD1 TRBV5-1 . TGCGCCAGCAGCTGGACAGGGGGCCGGGACTATGGCTACACCTTC CASSWTGGRDYGYTF
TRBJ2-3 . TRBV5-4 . TGTGCCAGCAGCTTAGACACAGATACGCAGTATTTT CASSLDTDTQYF
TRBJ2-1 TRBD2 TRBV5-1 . TGCGCCAGCAGCTCAACCCCGGGACTAGCGGCTAGGAATGAGCAGTTCTTC CASSSTPGLAARNEQFF
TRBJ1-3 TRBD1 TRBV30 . TGTGCCTGGAGTACCTGGACAGGGGACCCCGCCTCTGGAAACACCATATATTTT CAWSTWTGDPASGNTIYF
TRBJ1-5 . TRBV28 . TGTGCCAGCAGTACCTTAAGAAGAAGCAATCAGCCCCAGCATTTT CASSTLRRSNQPQHF
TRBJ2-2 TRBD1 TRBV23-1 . TGCGCCAGCAGTCAACCGGACAGGGAGCGTCTAGGGTACACCGGGGAGCTGTTTTTT CASSQPDRERLGYTGELFF
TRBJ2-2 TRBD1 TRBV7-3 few TGTGCCAGCAGCATCGGGACAGCAAGGAACACCGGGGAGCTGTTTTTT CASSIGTARNTGELFF
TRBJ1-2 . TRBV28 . TGTGCCAGCAACGTGGGGGTCGGCTACACCTTC CASNVGVGYTF
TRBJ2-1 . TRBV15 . TGTGCCACCAGCAGAGATACGGCTAGCGATGAGCAGTTCTTC CATSRDTASDEQFF
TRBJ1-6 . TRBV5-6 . TGTGCCAGCAGCCCACTGGGGGCAGAAGATTCACCCCTCCACTTT CASSPLGAEDSPLHF